The 10 T cell receptor beta chains given below trace back to one sample, sequenced in a study of tumor and adjacent non-tumor tissue in lung cancer. A modified ARM-PCR protocol with three rounds of nested PCR amplified TCRbeta. MiXCR, run by TCRdb on the multiplex PCR reads, gives a single entry per CDR3 protein. Of 85,000 to 100,000 distinct CDR3 sequences detected, approximately 70% appear once; the ten largest clones hold about 18%. No cell sorting was done before RNA was extracted from the tissue. Sample: lung tumor tissue. Source of these receptors: a man in his 60s with non-small cell lung cancer.

The sample holds many counts of this clonotype. This rearrangement joins TRBV5-4 to TRBJ2-5, with 11 bases matching TRBD2. This CDR3 region has 15 residues. The J segment lost 2 bases and the V segment lost 3 bases, leaving 3 bases of the junction unmatched. CDR1 SGHNT and CDR2 YYREEE come from the germline V gene (reference sequence). This chain's CDR3 is CASSSLAGVQETQYF. For the CDR3, the DNA is TGTGCCAGCAGCTCACTAGCGGGAGTACAAGAGACCCAGTACTTC.

In its sample, this clonotype was seen many times. The junction and the germline gene differ at one end; a read error may be behind it. V is TRBV11-2 and J is TRBJ2-3; 8 bases align to TRBD2. In germline, CDR1 is SGHAT, CDR2 FQNNGV. This CDR3 is 15 amino acids long. The CDR3 here is CASSLGRGGTDTQYF. CDR3 in DNA: TGTGCCAGCAGCTTAGGTCGGGGGGGCACAGATACCCAGTATTTT.

On this clonotype: Germline and junction disagree at one end, which may indicate a read error. The V gene is TRBV6-2 or TRBV6-3, the J gene TRBJ2-2; D gene unclear. In germline, CDR1 is MNHEY, CDR2 SVGEGT. This CDR3 has 16 amino acids. CDR3 residues: CARSKREVRNTGELFF. CDR3 DNA sequence: TGTGCCCGCAGTAAAAGAGAGGTCCGGAACACCGGGGAGCTGTTTTTT.

Concerning this clonotype itself: A junction end diverges from the germline sequence, so it may reflect a read error. This chain links TRBV28 with TRBJ2-3; D is perhaps TRBD1 (5 bases). The germline gives CDR1 MDHEN, CDR2 SYDVKM. The CDR3 spans 16 residues. As DNA, the CDR3 is TGTGCCAGCAGATCAGGACACACACTGAGCACAGATACGCAGTATTTC. Translation: CASRSGHTLSTDTQYF.

Details on this clonotype: This may be a read error: a much more frequent sequence differs by one nucleotide. J is TRBJ2-5 and V is TRBV20-1, with D maybe TRBD2 (5 bases). CDR1 is DFQATT and CDR2 is SNEGSKA in the germline V gene (reference sequence). Trimming removed 7 bases from V and 0 bases from J, with 9 bases in between. The CDR3 loop spans 12 amino acids. In DNA form, the CDR3 reads TGCAGTGTTAGGACTCACCAAGAGACCCAGTACTTC. This codes for CSVRTHQETQYF.

On this clonotype itself: One end of the junction does not line up with germline, which may come from a read error. CDR3 nucleotide sequence: TGCACCAGCAGCCAAGACTGGCGGGAGGGACTCCAAGAGATCCAGTACTTC. This encodes CTSSQDWREGLQEIQYF. V and J are TRBV4-1 and TRBJ2-5; 9 nucleotides match TRBD2. Per the germline V gene, CDR1 is MGHRA and CDR2 is YSYEKL. The CDR3 runs 17 residues.

This clonotype has more than one count but fewer than ten. A much larger clone sits a single nucleotide away, making a read error possible. This chain links TRBV6-2 or TRBV6-3 with TRBJ2-2; 9 bases are shared with TRBD2. Per germline, CDR1 MNHEY and CDR2 SVGEGT. The CDR3 runs to 15 residues. CDR3 nucleotides: TGTGCCAACAGTACGATAGCGGGAGTGGACGGGGAGCTGTTTTTT. The encoded protein is CANSTIAGVDGELFF.

This clonotype was observed at least ten times. The chain links TRBV20-1 to TRBJ2-5; no reliable D call. CDR1 is DFQATT and CDR2 is SNEGSKA in the germline V gene (reference sequence). V shed 5 bases and J shed 2 bases, with 15 bases lying between them. This CDR3 contains 14 residues. The CDR3 loop is CSAGTARKQETQYF. The CDR3 DNA follows: TGCAGTGCTGGAACGGCCCGTAAACAAGAGACCCAGTACTTC.

On this clonotype itself: A much larger clone sits a single nucleotide away, making a read error possible. The V and J genes are TRBV15 and TRBJ2-7; no clear D. V lost 5 bases to trimming and J lost 5 bases, with 13 bases between them. Germline lookup yields CDR1 LNHNV and CDR2 YYDKDF (reference sequence). The CDR3 spans 13 residues. The CDR3 is CATSVGKNNEQYF. The CDR3 DNA reads as TGTGCCACCAGCGTGGGTAAGAATAACGAGCAGTACTTC.

This clonotype was seen a handful of times. A much larger clone is a single base away; this may be a read error. The chain is built from TRBV12-5 and TRBJ2-3, with no clear D. The J call may not be correct, given that the DNA end is closer to TRBJ1-5. Germline CDR1 is LGHNT and CDR2 is FRNRAP. CDR3 length: 16 residues. CDR3 bases: TGTGCTAGTGGTTTAGGCCAGATTACTAGCACAGATACGCAGCATTTT. This encodes CASGLGQITSTDTQHF.